The 10 T cell receptor beta chains below come from one sample, sequenced in a study of beta chain features in type 1 diabetes. Study-level points and caveats: Within each of all four CD4+ subsets, Type 1 diabetes patients had TCRB CDR3s that were moderately but significantly shorter.

Every bit of the isolated RNA underwent reverse transcription, so sequencing read expressed TCRB transcripts. Data came from immunoSEQ multiplex PCR; TCRdb stores just in-frame clones and leaves some out. The sample holds approximately 730,000 clones; around an eighth are singletons and the top ten take less than 0.025%. Their specific antigens are unknown. Sequenced material: naive CD4+ T cells from blood. These TCRs come from a man aged 18 to 30 with type 1 diabetes.

V and J are TRBV11-3 and TRBJ2-2; possible D gene TRBD2, 6 bases. The CDR3 sequence is 14 residues long. Germline loops: CDR1 SGHNT, CDR2 YENEEA. V dropped 5 bases and J dropped 5 bases, with 12 bases sitting between them. The CDR3 DNA reads TGTGCCAGCAGCACTGGGACTTTTACCGGGGAGCTGTTTTTT. It translates to CASSTGTFTGELFF.

This clone was detected only a few times. The chain joins TRBV7-2 to TRBJ1-5; no definite D call. The V and J ends lost 3 bases and 3 bases respectively, with 3 bases between them. CDR1 is SGHTA and CDR2 is FQGNSA in the germline V gene. This CDR3 is 12 amino acids long. The CDR3 loop is CASSFPNQPQHF. The CDR3 coding sequence is TGTGCCAGCAGCTTCCCCAATCAGCCCCAGCATTTT. Drawing the rest from reference TRBV7-2 and TRBJ1-5, the complete variable domain is GAGVSQSPSNKVTEKGKDVELRCDPISGHTALYWYRQSLGQGLEFLIYFQGNSAPDKSGLPSDRFSAERTGGSVSTLTIQRTQQEDSAVYLCASSFPNQPQHFGDGTRLSIL.

The genes are TRBV5-1 and TRBJ1-6; 7 bases map to TRBD1. Germline V gene lookup returns CDR1 SGHRS and CDR2 YFSETQ. Trimming cost V 0 bases and J 10 bases; bases outside gene matches: 7. The CDR3 has 15 amino acids. CDR3 in DNA: TGCGCCAGCAGCTTGGAGGGGGCAGTCGGCTCACCCCTCCACTTT. Protein: CASSLEGAVGSPLHF. The variable domain in full, with the rest retrieved from reference TRBV5-1 and TRBJ1-6, is KAGVTQTPRYLIKTRGQQVTLSCSPISGHRSVSWYQQTPGQGLQFLFEYFSETQRNKGNFPGRFSGRQFSNSRSEMNVSTLELGDSALYLCASSLEGAVGSPLHFGNGTRLTVT.

The rearrangement uses TRBV11-3 and TRBJ1-1; TRBD1 is a possible D gene (6 bases). Between the trimmed V and J ends, which lost 5 bases and 6 bases, there was a span of 16 bases. Germline V gene lookup returns CDR1 SGHNT and CDR2 YENEEA. CDR3 length equals 14 residues. The CDR3 DNA reads as TGTGCCAGCAGCCAACCCCCAAACAGGGCTGAAGCTTTCTTT. Protein: CASSQPPNRAEAFF.

This clone appeared a few times. The V gene is TRBV29-1, the J gene TRBJ2-6, with TRBD1 matching 9 bases. V gave up 6 bases and J gave up 4 bases; unmatched junction bases: 10. The CDR3 spans 16 residues. Germline loops: CDR1 SQVTM, CDR2 ANQGSEA. CDR3 residues: CSVDRTGATGANVLTF. The CDR3 DNA is TGCAGCGTGGATCGGACAGGGGCGACCGGGGCCAACGTCCTGACTTTC.

V usage is TRBV5-1 and J usage is TRBJ2-2; tentatively, D is TRBD1 (6 bases). V dropped 4 bases and J dropped 2 bases, with 15 bases sitting between them. The CDR3 has 16 residues. The germline gives CDR1 SGHRS, CDR2 YFSETQ. The CDR3 nucleotides read TGCGCCAGCAGCGCCACCGGGACACCAAACACCGGGGAGCTGTTTTTT. Protein: CASSATGTPNTGELFF.

Written as DNA, the CDR3 is TGTGCCAGCAGCCCACCGGGAGGACAGGTTGGAAACACCATATATTTT. Translation: CASSPPGGQVGNTIYF. The V gene is TRBV7-2, the J gene TRBJ1-3; TRBD1 matches 7 bases. Germline trimming cut 5 bases from V and 3 bases from J; bases unmatched to any gene: 10. The CDR3 covers 16 residues. Germline V gene lookup returns CDR1 SGHTA and CDR2 FQGNSA.

In its sample, this clone was seen a few times. The chain employs TRBV5-1 and TRBJ2-7; D remains unclear. V was clipped by 6 bases and J by 5 bases, with 15 bases between them. There are 13 residues in the CDR3. Germline V gene lookup returns CDR1 SGHRS and CDR2 YFSETQ. The CDR3 is CASNPGPSDEQYF. The CDR3 DNA sequence: TGCGCCAGCAACCCTGGTCCGTCAGACGAGCAGTACTTC.

This clone showed up just once. The chain is built from TRBV5-6 and TRBJ1-4; the match to TRBD1 covers 10 bases. CDR1 and CDR2 from the germline V gene are SGHDT and YYEEEE. The CDR3 is 16 amino acids. J was trimmed by 2 bases and V by 4 bases; bases with no gene match: 5. CDR3 in amino acids: CASSGLGQGTNEKLFF. The DNA of the CDR3 is TGTGCCAGCAGCGGACTGGGACAGGGGACTAATGAAAAACTGTTTTTT.

The chain joins TRBV5-1 to TRBJ2-7, with 11 bases identical to TRBD1. The CDR3 extends over 16 amino acids. Germline assignment: CDR1 SGHRS and CDR2 YFSETQ. V lost 3 bases and J lost 2; bases outside the gene matches: 7. CDR3 DNA: TGCGCCAGCAGCTCCCCGCCGGGACAGGGGGCCTACGAGCAGTACTTC. Protein: CASSSPPGQGAYEQYF.